The 6 T cell receptor beta chains in this list originate from one sample, sequenced in a study of blood T cell repertoires in COVID-19. The table came from immunoSEQ multiplex PCR; TCRdb's copy has only in-frame clones and leaves some out. The sample has more than 120,000 clones; over 85% are singletons. The sample consisted of peripheral blood. The receptors originated from a human donor in a cohort sampled during active COVID-19.

CDR3 loop: CASSLGSQGTYEQYF. As DNA, the CDR3 is TGTGCCAGCAGCCTAGGGTCCCAGGGAACCTACGAGCAGTACTTC. The genes are TRBV7-2 and TRBJ2-7; perhaps TRBD1 as D (5 bases). V was cut by 5 bases and J by 2 bases, with 16 bases left in between. The germline gives CDR1 SGHTA, CDR2 FQGNSA. This CDR3 is 15 amino acids long.

This clone occurred a few times. The chain recombines TRBV18 with TRBJ2-7, with 12 bases lining up with TRBD2. Per the germline V gene, CDR1 is KGHSH and CDR2 is LQKENI. This CDR3 has 16 amino acids. Trimming cost V 5 bases and J 4 bases; bases outside gene matches: 9. CDR3 region: CASSSSGGASIYEQYF. The CDR3 nucleotides are TGTGCCAGCTCATCTAGCGGGGGGGCCAGTATATACGAGCAGTACTTC.

The gene calls are TRBV5-1 and TRBJ1-2; D unresolved. From germline, CDR1 is SGHRS and CDR2 YFSETQ. Trimming cost V 2 bases and J 3 bases, with 8 bases left between them. There are 13 residues in the CDR3. For the CDR3, the DNA is TGCGCCAGCAGCTTTGGCGGGGACTATGGCTACACCTTC. Protein sequence: CASSFGGDYGYTF.

V is TRBV6-1 and J is TRBJ2-3; no firm D call. The CDR3 runs 16 residues. The V end was cut by 3 bases, the J end by 0 bases, with 13 bases between. Germline CDR1 is MNHNS and CDR2 is SASEGT. CDR3 in amino acids: CASSDDGASSTDTQYF. The DNA for the CDR3 is TGTGCCAGCAGTGACGACGGAGCATCTAGCACAGATACGCAGTATTTT.

The chain couples TRBV4-1 to TRBJ1-5, with D possibly TRBD1 on 5 matching bases. V dropped 1 base and J dropped 0 bases, with 13 bases sitting between them. The length of the CDR3 is 17 residues. The germline gives CDR1 MGHRA, CDR2 YSYEKL. The CDR3: CASSQGVGGYSNQPQHF. CDR3 coding DNA: TGCGCCAGCAGCCAAGGTGTGGGGGGTTATAGCAATCAGCCCCAGCATTTT.

The gene calls are TRBV18 and TRBJ1-1, with 7 positions matching TRBD1. The ends lost 2 bases at V and 1 base at J; junction bases unmatched: 4. The CDR3 consists of 15 residues. CDR1 is KGHSH, CDR2 LQKENI, per germline. The CDR3 DNA reads as TGTGCCAGCTCACCAGATACAGGGGCGAACACTGAAGCTTTCTTT. It encodes CASSPDTGANTEAFF. Supplemented by reference TRBV18 and TRBJ1-1, the full variable domain reads NAGVMQNPRHLVRRRGQEARLRCSPMKGHSHVYWYRQLPEEGLKFMVYLQKENIIDESGMPKERFSAEFPKEGPSILRIQQVVRGDSAAYFCASSPDTGANTEAFFGQGTRLTVV.